This T cell receptor beta chain was recovered during a study of cytotoxic CD8 clonotypes in ibrutinib-treated CLL. The wider study: Among the patients, about a dozen presented as relapsed/refractory and about 14 as treatment-naive; around 18 showed unmutated IGHV. A median 12 months of treatment, range 6 to 36, preceded the collection of response samples. General observations from the study: Pretreatment clonality was elevated relative to age-matched healthy donors and paralleled circulating CD8+ T-cell counts.

V was pared by 5 bases and J by 1 base, with 9 bases between. Germline loops: CDR1 MNHNS, CDR2 SASEGT. CDR3 size: 13 residues. Depths of 1 in 200,000 to 1 in 1 million T cells were the sequencing target. The data were produced by immunoSEQ multiplex PCR, yet TCRdb's version contains in-frame clones alone and is incomplete. In the table there are tens of thousands of clones, 70% to 80% of which are singletons. A single count supports this clone. Its antigen remains unidentified. The chain couples TRBV6-1 to TRBJ2-7; D perhaps matches TRBD1 (6 bases). This material consisted of PBMCs, taken after 12 months of ibrutinib treatment. This TCR was recovered from a human donor with chronic lymphocytic leukemia. The CDR3 here is CASSSGQSYEQYF. The CDR3 nucleotides read TGTGCCAGCAGTTCAGGACAGTCCTACGAGCAGTACTTC.